This TCR beta chain was identified in a study of molecular identifiers for immune sequencing clone quantification (dated by TCRdb to 2016 to 2018). For the study in its entirety: For a replicate experiment, RNA from roughly 20,000 or 100,000 naive CD8 T cells was divided into five aliquots, and four of the five aliquots were sequenced. CD8 T cells were used in a methods study to benchmark molecular-identifier clustering-based TCR repertoire sequencing (MIDCIRS) and TCR RNA copy counting.

Receptors were amplified or captured by PCR. The instrument given in TCRdb is Illumina HiSeq 4000. Bulk TCR libraries were generated as previously described, with the TCR primers listed in Table S5 used. Purification of total RNA was performed with the Qiagen AllPrep DNA/RNA kit. Before any analysis, reads coming from multiple sequencing runs of the same library were combined into one pool. The authors' pipeline ran thus. Reads were retained only if an exact TCR constant sequence was present, and the retained reads were trimmed to 150 nt and grouped according to their 12-nt molecular barcodes. Within each barcode group, reads were sub-clustered at a 15% Levenshtein threshold, and quality-weighted consensus sequences were built per RNA molecule. Non-functional sequences were filtered out, along with any lower-count sequence sitting one edit away from another sequence. Based on fitting two negative binomial distributions, any barcode sub-cluster with under 20% of the maximum read count was discarded. The raw public reads went through TCRdb reprocessing: fastp at Q25, MiXCR clone calling, in-frame beta chains kept. Each record represents a unique CDR3 protein, reported with the most common genes and DNA among its rows. TCRdb's processing, not the authors' own work, is the source of the V and J calls. The sample table holds some 320,000 distinct CDR3 sequences, of which about a fifth were seen once. Together, the top ten hold 0.75% to 0.85% of the sample.

From the cysteine up to the phenylalanine, the CDR3 has a length of 16 residues. The read is trimmed to its CDR3 DNA, 48 bases read in frame from base 1. The germline V gene (reference sequence) specifies LGHDT as CDR1 and YNNKEL as CDR2. Trimming costs V 0 bases and J 0 bases, and their ends lie 12 bases apart. This clonotype showed up just a few times. No cognate antigen has been identified for it. Nothing much larger sits one base from this clone, and base qualities are not available. Libraries of naive CD8 T cells were generated from roughly 21,000 to 960,000 sorted cells, with 10%, 30% or 50% of the purified RNA used. On a BD FACSAria II, naive CD8 T cells were FACS-sorted as CD8+CD4-CCR7+CD45RA+ and collected into RLT Plus buffer. To test detection sensitivity, Jurkat RNA equivalent to more than 9 TCR copies was spiked into samples of roughly 18,000-1,000,000 naive CD8 T cells. Enrichment of CD8 T cells was performed with RosetteSep CD8+ T Cell Enrichment Cocktail and Ficoll-Paque, after which ACK red cell lysis was carried out.

The full study reports these points: Highly expanded clone sizes could be underestimated because identical TCR molecules may share a barcode. When barcode sub-clustering was omitted, TCR diversity was inflated by chimeric consensus sequences, with chimeras reaching as high as 47%. Modeling indicated around 3 TCR RNA copies recovered per cell, compared with 7.5 to 10 by digital PCR, which implies a capture efficiency of approximately 30%. Spiked-in Jurkat TCR RNA equivalent to a single cell was reported to be detectable even among one million naive CD8 T cells. In CMV-specific effector cells, clones with more than 20 RNA copies contained over 97% of molecules, whereas in naive cells such clones contained under 1% of molecules. Naive libraries contained spiked-in Jurkat TCR RNA (around eleven copies' worth), which is not part of the donor repertoire.

The source is a human donor in good health. Some libraries in this study had Jurkat cell RNA spiked in. The chain is assembled from TRBV3-1 and TRBJ2-7; the D gene is possibly TRBD1 or TRBD2, with 6 bases matching each. The sample taken for sequencing was naive CD8+ T cells from blood, with Jurkat cell RNA spiked in. The cell subset or site label, read with the paper, signifies: FACS-sorted CD8+CD4-CCR7+CD45RA+ naive T cells. The CDR3 region has the sequence CASSQELGGSSYEQYF. The sequence in DNA is TGTGCCAGCAGCCAAGAGCTAGGGGGGTCCTCCTACGAGCAGTACTTC.